The 3 T cell receptor beta chains in this list originate from one sample, sequenced in a study of cytomegalovirus exposure and HLA in healthy donors. Assay: immunoSEQ multiplex PCR; the TCRdb copy retains only in-frame clones and omits some. The sample contains some 310,000 clones, roughly 88% of which appear only once. Sample: PBMCs. All receptors derive from a man aged 25 to 45 in good health and CMV-seronegative.

The J gene is TRBJ2-3, the V gene TRBV10-1, with 7 bases lining up with TRBD2. Per germline, CDR1 WNHNN and CDR2 SYGVQD (reference sequence). The CDR3 runs to 14 residues. The V segment lost 4 bases and the J segment 6 bases; nucleotides outside the gene matches: 7. CDR3 loop: CASSVAGEGDTQYF. The CDR3 DNA reads as TGCGCCAGCAGTGTAGCTGGGGAGGGTGATACGCAGTATTTT.

This chain uses TRBV18 with TRBJ1-2, with 8 bases fitting TRBD1. V lost 6 bases and J lost 3; bases outside the gene matches: 6. Germline loops: CDR1 KGHSH, CDR2 LQKENI. CDR3 size: 14 residues. The DNA of the CDR3 is TGTGCCAGCTCTCCCCCGACAGGGGACTATGGCTACACCTTC. This encodes CASSPPTGDYGYTF.

The genes are TRBV5-6 and TRBJ2-2; possible D gene TRBD2, 5 bases. The V and J ends lost 0 bases and 5 bases respectively, with 11 bases between them. CDR1 is SGHDT, CDR2 YYEEEE, per germline. This CDR3 region has 15 residues. The CDR3 reads CASSLGETRTGELFF. CDR3 bases: TGTGCCAGCAGCTTGGGGGAGACGAGGACCGGGGAGCTGTTTTTT. The whole variable domain, remainder taken from reference TRBV5-6 and TRBJ2-2, is DAGVTQSPTHLIKTRGQQVTLRCSPKSGHDTVSWYQQALGQGPQFIFQYYEEEERQRGNFPDRFSGHQFPNYSSELNVNALLLGDSALYLCASSLGETRTGELFFGEGSRLTVL.